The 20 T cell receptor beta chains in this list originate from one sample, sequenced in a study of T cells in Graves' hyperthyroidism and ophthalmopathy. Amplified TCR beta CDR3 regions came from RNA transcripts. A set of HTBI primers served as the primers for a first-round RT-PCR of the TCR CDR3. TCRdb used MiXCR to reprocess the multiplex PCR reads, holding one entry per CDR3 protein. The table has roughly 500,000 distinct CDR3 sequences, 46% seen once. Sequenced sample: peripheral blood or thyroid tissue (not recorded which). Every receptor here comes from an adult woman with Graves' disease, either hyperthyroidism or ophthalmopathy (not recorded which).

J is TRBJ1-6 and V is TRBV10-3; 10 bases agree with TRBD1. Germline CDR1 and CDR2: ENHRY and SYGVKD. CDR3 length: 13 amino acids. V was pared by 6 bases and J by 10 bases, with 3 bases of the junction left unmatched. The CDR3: CAIRGTGVSPLHF. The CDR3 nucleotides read TGTGCCATCAGGGGGACAGGGGTGTCACCCCTCCACTTT.

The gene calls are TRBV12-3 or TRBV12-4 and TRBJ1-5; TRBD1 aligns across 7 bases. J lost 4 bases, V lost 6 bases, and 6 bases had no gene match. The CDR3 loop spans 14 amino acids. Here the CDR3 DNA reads TGTGCCAGCAGCCGGGACAGCCGGAATCAGCCCCAGCATTTT. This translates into CASSRDSRNQPQHF.

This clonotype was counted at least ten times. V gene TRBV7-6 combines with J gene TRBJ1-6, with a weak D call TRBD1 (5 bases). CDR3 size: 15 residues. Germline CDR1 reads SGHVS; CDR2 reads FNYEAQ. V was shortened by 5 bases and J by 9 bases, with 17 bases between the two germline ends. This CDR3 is CASSLESGGGSPLHF. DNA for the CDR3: TGTGCCAGCAGCCTAGAATCCGGGGGGGGTTCACCCCTCCACTTT.

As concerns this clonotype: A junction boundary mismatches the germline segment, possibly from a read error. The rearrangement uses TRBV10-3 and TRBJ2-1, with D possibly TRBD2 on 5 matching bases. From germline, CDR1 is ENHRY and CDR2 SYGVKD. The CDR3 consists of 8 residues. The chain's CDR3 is CAISGTGF. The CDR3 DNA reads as TGTGCCATCAGTGGGACTGGCTTC.

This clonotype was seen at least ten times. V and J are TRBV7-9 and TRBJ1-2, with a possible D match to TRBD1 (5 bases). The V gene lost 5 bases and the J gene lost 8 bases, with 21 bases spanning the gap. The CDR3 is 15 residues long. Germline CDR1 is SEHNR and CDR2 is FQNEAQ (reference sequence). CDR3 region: CASSPWGGRGVGYTF. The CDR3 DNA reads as TGTGCCAGCAGCCCTTGGGGGGGAAGAGGAGTCGGCTACACCTTC.

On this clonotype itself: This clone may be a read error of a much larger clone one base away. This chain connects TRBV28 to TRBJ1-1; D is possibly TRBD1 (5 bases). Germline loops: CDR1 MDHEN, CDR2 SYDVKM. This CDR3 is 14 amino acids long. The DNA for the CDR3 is TGTGCCAACAGTCCAGGGACGAGGATTCCTGAAGCTTTCTTT. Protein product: CANSPGTRIPEAFF.

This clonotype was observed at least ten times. This chain's CDR3 is CASSARDLRYEQYF. Here the CDR3 DNA reads TGTGCCAGCAGTGCCCGGGACCTACGCTACGAGCAGTACTTC. The chain employs TRBV2 and TRBJ2-7, with D perhaps being TRBD1 or TRBD2 (5 bases each). The CDR3 runs 14 residues. Germline V gene lookup returns CDR1 SNHLY and CDR2 FYNNEI. V lost 4 bases to trimming and J lost 3 bases, with 13 bases between them.

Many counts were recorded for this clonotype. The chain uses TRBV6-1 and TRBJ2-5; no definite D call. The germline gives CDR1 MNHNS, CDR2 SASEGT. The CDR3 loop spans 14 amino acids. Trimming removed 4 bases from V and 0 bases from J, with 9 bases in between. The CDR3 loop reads CASSVQPYQETQYF. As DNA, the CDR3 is TGTGCCAGCAGTGTACAGCCCTACCAAGAGACCCAGTACTTC.

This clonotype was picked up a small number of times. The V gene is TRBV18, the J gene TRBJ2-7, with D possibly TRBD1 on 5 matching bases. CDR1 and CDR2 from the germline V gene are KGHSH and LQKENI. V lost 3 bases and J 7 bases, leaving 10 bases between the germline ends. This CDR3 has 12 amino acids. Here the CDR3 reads CASSPTRQEQYF. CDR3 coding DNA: TGTGCCAGCTCACCGACAAGACAGGAGCAGTACTTC.

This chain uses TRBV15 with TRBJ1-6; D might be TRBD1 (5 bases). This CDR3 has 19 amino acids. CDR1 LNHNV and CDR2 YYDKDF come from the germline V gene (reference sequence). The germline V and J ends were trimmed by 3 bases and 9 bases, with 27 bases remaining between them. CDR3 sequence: CATSRTASSPMGGSSPLHF. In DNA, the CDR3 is TGTGCCACCAGCAGGACCGCCAGCAGCCCTATGGGGGGTAGTTCACCCCTCCACTTT.

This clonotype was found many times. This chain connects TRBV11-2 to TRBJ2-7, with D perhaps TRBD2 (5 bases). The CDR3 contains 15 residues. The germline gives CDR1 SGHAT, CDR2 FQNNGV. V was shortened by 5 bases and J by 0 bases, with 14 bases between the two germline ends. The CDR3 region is CASSVSALGSYEQYF. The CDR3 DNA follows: TGTGCCAGCAGCGTTAGCGCACTGGGCTCCTACGAGCAGTACTTC.

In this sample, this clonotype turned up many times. CDR3: CAISAGGRTQYF. The CDR3 coding sequence is TGTGCCATCAGTGCAGGAGGGAGGACGCAGTATTTT. The V and J genes are TRBV10-3 and TRBJ2-3; D possibly corresponds to TRBD2 (6 bases). CDR1 is ENHRY and CDR2 is SYGVKD in the germline V gene. This CDR3 is built from 12 residues. The V end lost 4 bases, the J end lost 9 bases, and 11 bases lay between the germline ends.

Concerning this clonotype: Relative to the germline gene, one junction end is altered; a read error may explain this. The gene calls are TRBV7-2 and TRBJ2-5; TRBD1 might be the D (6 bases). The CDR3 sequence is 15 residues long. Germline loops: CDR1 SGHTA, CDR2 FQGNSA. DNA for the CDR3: TGCGCCAGCAGCTTTGGGCAGGGGTTTCCAGAGACCCAGTACTTC. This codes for CASSFGQGFPETQYF.

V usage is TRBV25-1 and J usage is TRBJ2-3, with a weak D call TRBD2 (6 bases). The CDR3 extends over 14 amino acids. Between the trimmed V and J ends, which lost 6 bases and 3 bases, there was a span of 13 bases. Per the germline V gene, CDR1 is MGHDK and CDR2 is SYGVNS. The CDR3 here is CASSLTRGTDTQYF. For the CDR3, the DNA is TGTGCCAGCAGCTTGACCCGGGGGACAGATACGCAGTATTTT.

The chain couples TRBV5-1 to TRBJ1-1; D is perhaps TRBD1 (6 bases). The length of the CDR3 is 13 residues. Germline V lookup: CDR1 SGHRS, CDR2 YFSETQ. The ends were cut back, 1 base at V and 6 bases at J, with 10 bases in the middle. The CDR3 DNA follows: TGCGCCAGCAGCTTGATCGAGGGGGCTGAAGCTTTCTTT. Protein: CASSLIEGAEAFF.

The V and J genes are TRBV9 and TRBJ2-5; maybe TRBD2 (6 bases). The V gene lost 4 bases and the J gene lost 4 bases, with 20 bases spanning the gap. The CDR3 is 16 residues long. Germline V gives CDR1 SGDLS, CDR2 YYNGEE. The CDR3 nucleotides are TGTGCCAGCAGCCAAGGAGGAGGGCTGGGAAGAGAGACCCAGTACTTC. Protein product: CASSQGGGLGRETQYF.

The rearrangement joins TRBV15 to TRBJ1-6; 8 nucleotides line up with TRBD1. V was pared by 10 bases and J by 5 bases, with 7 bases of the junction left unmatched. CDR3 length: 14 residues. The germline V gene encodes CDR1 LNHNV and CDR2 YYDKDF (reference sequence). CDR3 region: CASRWTGNNSPLHF. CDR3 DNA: TGTGCCAGCAGATGGACAGGGAATAATTCACCCCTCCACTTT.

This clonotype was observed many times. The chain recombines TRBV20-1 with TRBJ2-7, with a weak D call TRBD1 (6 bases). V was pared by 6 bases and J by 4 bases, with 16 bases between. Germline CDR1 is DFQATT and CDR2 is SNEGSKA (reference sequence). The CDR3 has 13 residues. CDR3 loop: CSARTLGAYEQYF. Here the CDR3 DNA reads TGCAGTGCCCGGACCCTGGGGGCTTACGAGCAGTACTTC.

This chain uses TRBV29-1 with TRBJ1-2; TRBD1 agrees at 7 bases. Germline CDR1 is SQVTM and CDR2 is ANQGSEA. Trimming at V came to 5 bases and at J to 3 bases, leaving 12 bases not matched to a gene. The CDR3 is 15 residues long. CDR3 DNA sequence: TGCAGCGTTCCTGGTCTCGGGACAGTAGACTATGGCTACACCTTC. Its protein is CSVPGLGTVDYGYTF. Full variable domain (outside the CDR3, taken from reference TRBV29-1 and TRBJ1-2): SAVISQKPSRDICQRGTSLTIQCQVDSQVTMMFWYRQQPGQSLTLIATANQGSEATYESGFVIDKFPISRPNLTFSTLTVSNMSPEDSSIYLCSVPGLGTVDYGYTFGSGTRLTVV.

The CDR3 DNA is TGTGCCAGCAGAAGTAGATCCTACGAGCAGTACTTC. This gives the protein CASRSRSYEQYF. The rearrangement joins TRBV2 to TRBJ2-7, with D hard to call. The germline V and J ends were trimmed by 6 bases and 1 base, with 7 bases remaining between them. This CDR3 comprises 12 residues. Germline CDR1 reads SNHLY; CDR2 reads FYNNEI.